Given below is one TCR beta chain in context. The table came from immunoSEQ multiplex PCR; TCRdb's copy has only in-frame clones and leaves some out. The table records about 77,000 clones, roughly 92% of them present only once. Germline lookup yields CDR1 LNHDA and CDR2 SQIVND (reference sequence). V lost 5 bases and J 7 bases, leaving 21 bases between the germline ends. The CDR3 extends over 16 amino acids. The sample originates from a study of control samples from healthy donors and cancer patients. The sequenced sample was blood. The chain uses TRBV19 and TRBJ1-5; D is perhaps TRBD1 (6 bases). This TCR derives from a woman between 55 and 75 years old in good health. The CDR3 bases are TGTGCCAGTAGTGACCAAACAGGGATAGGCGGACAGCCCCAGCATTTT. It translates to CASSDQTGIGGQPQHF.